The 17 T cell receptor beta chains below all came from one sample that was sequenced in a study of quantifying T cell responses using KT2 cells. Across the whole study: cDNA was made from DNase-treated RNA using alpha and beta constant primers.

The cDNA 3' end received a ligated oligonucleotide with a UMI. An equimolar mix of RC1.1 and RC1.2 primed the beta chain across TRBC1 and TRBC2. TCRdb itself ran the UMI-ligation and nested PCR reads through MiXCR, one entry per CDR3 protein. This sample has some 43,000 distinct CDR3 sequences, with over 15% found just once. Sequencing was carried out using PBMCs spiked with cells of the T cell clone KT2. The receptors stem from a human donor.

The J gene is TRBJ2-1, the V gene TRBV5-1; possible D gene TRBD1, 5 bases. The germline V gene has CDR1 SGHRS and CDR2 YFSETQ. The CDR3 is made up of 15 amino acids. The germline V and J ends were trimmed by 4 bases and 3 bases, with 14 bases remaining between them. CDR3 nucleotides: TGCGCCAGCAGCCTTCCAGGGCGCAACTACAATGAGCAGTTCTTC. The encoded protein is CASSLPGRNYNEQFF.

The V gene is TRBV7-3, the J gene TRBJ2-2; the D is unclear. CDR3 length equals 13 residues. Between the trimmed V and J ends, which lost 2 bases and 7 bases, there was a span of 8 bases. Germline values: CDR1 SGHTA, CDR2 FQGTGA. The CDR3 is CASSLGRHGELFF. Here the CDR3 DNA reads TGTGCCAGCAGCTTAGGGCGGCACGGGGAGCTGTTTTTT.

In this sample, this clonotype turned up a few times. The chain recombines TRBV24-1 with TRBJ2-3; D is ambiguous. Trimming shortened V by 2 bases and J by 4 bases, and 12 bases separated the two germline ends. The CDR3 is made up of 15 amino acids. Germline loops: CDR1 KGHDR, CDR2 SFDVKD. Written as DNA, the CDR3 is TGTGCCACCAGTGATTCTGGAGATCCGGCAGATACGCAGTATTTT. Residues: CATSDSGDPADTQYF.

The J gene is TRBJ2-5, the V gene TRBV12-3 or TRBV12-4; the D gene is possibly TRBD2 (6 bases). The CDR3 covers 15 residues. V lost 6 bases and J lost 2, with 16 bases in between. The CDR3 coding sequence is TGTGCCAGCAGCCCAAAGGGACTGCTTCAAGAGACCCAGTACTTC. Translated, it gives CASSPKGLLQETQYF.

The chain uses TRBV5-1 and TRBJ1-5; D call uncertain. Germline CDR1 and CDR2: SGHRS and YFSETQ. V lost 3 bases and J lost 4, with 14 bases in between. The CDR3 spans 15 residues. The CDR3 nucleotides are TGCGCCAGCAGCTGGGCCCCCGGTCCAAATCAGCCCCAGCATTTT. As protein: CASSWAPGPNQPQHF. Full variable domain (outside the CDR3, taken from reference TRBV5-1 and TRBJ1-5): KAGVTQTPRYLIKTRGQQVTLSCSPISGHRSVSWYQQTPGQGLQFLFEYFSETQRNKGNFPGRFSGRQFSNSRSEMNVSTLELGDSALYLCASSWAPGPNQPQHFGDGTRLSIL.

The chain couples TRBV12-3 or TRBV12-4 to TRBJ2-3; D remains ambiguous. This CDR3 spans 14 amino acids. V lost 3 bases to trimming and J lost 1 base, with 8 bases between them. In DNA form, the CDR3 reads TGTGCCAGCAGTTTCCAGTTTGGCACAGATACGCAGTATTTT. Translation gives CASSFQFGTDTQYF.

This clonotype was observed a handful of times. The chain combines TRBV5-5 with TRBJ1-5; 9 nucleotides match TRBD1. CDR3 length equals 15 residues. Unmatched junction bases numbered 5, after V lost 3 bases and J lost 4 bases. CDR1 is SGHKS and CDR2 is YYEKEE in the germline V gene (reference sequence). The chain's CDR3 is CASSWGDRGNQPQHF. The DNA for the CDR3 is TGTGCCAGCAGCTGGGGTGACAGGGGGAATCAGCCCCAGCATTTT. Filled out from reference TRBV5-5 and TRBJ1-5, the complete variable domain reads DAGVTQSPTHLIKTRGQQVTLRCSPISGHKSVSWYQQVLGQGPQFIFQYYEKEERGRGNFPDRFSARQFPNYSSELNVNALLLGDSALYLCASSWGDRGNQPQHFGDGTRLSIL.

This clonotype showed up many times. The chain joins TRBV6-5 to TRBJ2-7, with D maybe TRBD2 (5 bases). The CDR3 covers 13 residues. The V and J ends lost 6 bases and 3 bases respectively, with 12 bases between them. Germline loops: CDR1 MNHEY, CDR2 SVGAGI. As DNA, the CDR3 is TGTGCCAGCAGGGCCCTCGGAGGCTACGAGCAGTACTTC. Translation: CASRALGGYEQYF.

This rearrangement joins TRBV10-2 to TRBJ1-3; no firm D call. Trimming cost V 4 bases and J 3 bases, with 7 bases left between them. CDR3 size: 13 residues. Germline lookup yields CDR1 WSHSY and CDR2 SAAADI. The CDR3 reads CASSVPSGNTIYF. The DNA of the CDR3 is TGCGCCAGCAGTGTTCCCAGTGGAAACACCATATATTTT.

This clonotype was detected only a few times. The chain uses TRBV11-1 and TRBJ2-6; D is tentatively TRBD1 or TRBD2 (5 bases each). The length of the CDR3 is 15 residues. V lost 7 bases to trimming and J lost 1 base, with 11 bases between them. Germline V gene data show CDR1 as SGHAT and CDR2 as FQDESV (reference sequence). CDR3 sequence reads: CASTSWGSGANVLTF. As DNA, the CDR3 is TGTGCCAGCACCTCTTGGGGGTCTGGGGCCAACGTCCTGACTTTC.

The chain uses TRBV6-5 and TRBJ1-2; TRBD1 matches at 8 bases. V dropped 6 bases and J dropped 6; count of bases not matched to a gene: 9. The CDR3 has 14 amino acids. Germline V gene sequence: CDR1 MNHEY, CDR2 SVGAGI. The CDR3 sequence is CASSRGPNGDGYTF. The DNA for the CDR3 is TGTGCCAGCAGCAGGGGGCCAAACGGCGATGGCTACACCTTC.

There are a few counts of this clonotype. This chain links TRBV5-6 with TRBJ2-5, with D perhaps TRBD2 (6 bases). V was cut by 1 base and J by 1 base, with 14 bases left in between. There are 16 residues in the CDR3. Germline CDR1 and CDR2: SGHDT and YYEEEE. The CDR3 nucleotides are TGTGCCAGCAGCTTGCTTGTGGGACTCCCCCAAGAGACCCAGTACTTC. It is translated as CASSLLVGLPQETQYF.

The chain combines TRBV27 with TRBJ2-5; 9 bases match TRBD1. Trimming removed 4 bases from V and 3 bases from J; junction bases left unmatched: 3. Per the germline V gene, CDR1 is MNHEY and CDR2 is SMNVEV (reference sequence). The CDR3 has 14 residues. CDR3 nucleotide sequence: TGTGCCAGCAGTTCCGGGACAGGGAAAGAGACCCAGTACTTC. It codes for CASSSGTGKETQYF.

This clonotype has only a few counts. V and J are TRBV3-1 and TRBJ2-3; 11 bases line up with TRBD2. The CDR3 runs 15 residues. Unmatched junction bases numbered 7, after V lost 4 bases and J lost 7 bases. In germline, CDR1 is LGHDT, CDR2 YNNKEL (reference sequence). In DNA form, the CDR3 reads TGTGCCAGCAGCCCGACTAGCGGGGTGCAGAATACGCAGTATTTT. Residues: CASSPTSGVQNTQYF.

In the case of this clonotype: A read error may account for a junction end that differs from germline. The chain carries TRBV5-5 and TRBJ1-2, with 7 bases fitting TRBD1. This CDR3 has 14 amino acids. Germline V gene sequence: CDR1 SGHKS, CDR2 YYEKEE (reference sequence). CDR3 sequence (DNA): TGTGCCAGCAGCTTTGAGACAGGGAACTATAGCTACACCTTC. It translates to CASSFETGNYSYTF.

The V and J genes are TRBV5-1 and TRBJ2-7; D possibly corresponds to TRBD2 (5 bases). V dropped 0 bases and J dropped 10 bases, with 17 bases sitting between them. There are 14 residues in the CDR3. Germline V gene sequence: CDR1 SGHRS, CDR2 YFSETQ. CDR3 loop: CASSLAGGTTLQYF. As DNA, the CDR3 is TGCGCCAGCAGCTTGGCAGGAGGAACAACTCTTCAGTACTTC.

The chain uses TRBV7-2 and TRBJ1-5, with D perhaps matching TRBD1 (6 bases). The CDR3 runs 15 residues. Germline CDR1 is SGHTA and CDR2 is FQGNSA. V lost 5 bases and J lost 5, with 16 bases in between. CDR3 DNA: TGTGCCAGCAGCCCGCAGGGGTTTAAGGATCAGCCCCAGCATTTT. Its translation is CASSPQGFKDQPQHF. Using reference TRBV7-2 and TRBJ1-5 for the parts outside the CDR3, the full variable domain is GAGVSQSPSNKVTEKGKDVELRCDPISGHTALYWYRQSLGQGLEFLIYFQGNSAPDKSGLPSDRFSAERTGGSVSTLTIQRTQQEDSAVYLCASSPQGFKDQPQHFGDGTRLSIL.